The 13 T cell receptor beta chains listed next were all sequenced from one sample in a study of identical twins (TCRdb year 2016). The library was prepared using 5' RACE. Instrument used: Illumina HiSeq 2000. TCRdb handled the public reads itself, with Q25 trimming in fastp and clone calling in MiXCR, and kept productive beta chains. Rows are combined by CDR3 protein, so each entry shows the most common genes and DNA. The table for this sample lists roughly 630,000 distinct CDR3 sequences; about 7.1% of them were counted only once. The ten largest account for 1.6% of the sample. This sample also belongs to another study, concerning yellow fever vaccine responses in identical twins.

Sequencing was performed on PBMCs. These receptor sequences come from a woman under 30 in good health.

The J gene is TRBJ2-3, the V gene TRBV7-9; the D is unclear. Trimming stripped 4 bases from V and 2 bases from J, with 16 bases between. The germline CDR1 and CDR2 sequences are SEHNR and FQNEAQ (reference sequence). The CDR3 runs 16 residues. Here the CDR3 reads CASSSTSLPPTDTQYF. The CDR3 nucleotides read TGTGCCAGCAGCTCTACTTCACTCCCCCCCACAGATACGCAGTATTTT. The complete variable domain, with remaining parts taken from reference TRBV7-9 and TRBJ2-3, reads DTGVSQNPRHKITKRGQNVTFRCDPISEHNRLYWYRQTLGQGPEFLTYFQNEAQLEKSRLLSDRFSAERPKGSFSTLEIQRTEQGDSAMYLCASSSTSLPPTDTQYFGPGTRLTVL.

This chain joins TRBV29-1 and TRBJ2-1; tentatively, D is TRBD1 (5 bases). CDR1 and CDR2 from the germline V gene are SQVTM and ANQGSEA. This CDR3 is 14 amino acids long. Between the trimmed V and J ends, which lost 8 bases and 2 bases, there was a span of 16 bases. This chain's CDR3 is CSYTVRVPYNEQFF. CDR3 nucleotides: TGCAGCTACACGGTCAGGGTTCCCTACAATGAGCAGTTCTTC.

This clonotype was seen only a few times. This chain joins TRBV6-1 and TRBJ2-3; the D is unclear. In germline, CDR1 is MNHNS, CDR2 SASEGT. The CDR3 is 15 residues long. The V end lost 10 bases, the J end lost 0 bases, and 17 bases lay between the germline ends. The CDR3: CATRTASPSTDTQYF. DNA for the CDR3: TGTGCCACGAGAACAGCGTCCCCTAGCACAGATACGCAGTATTTT.

This clonotype showed up many times. J is TRBJ2-3 and V is TRBV2, with 10 bases lining up with TRBD2. CDR3 size: 13 residues. Germline assignment: CDR1 SNHLY and CDR2 FYNNEI. CDR3 residues: CALVASGGDTQYF. Here the CDR3 DNA reads TGTGCTTTGGTGGCTAGCGGGGGAGATACGCAGTATTTT.

The chain links TRBV20-1 to TRBJ2-7, with TRBD1 matching 9 bases. The CDR3 spans 12 residues. Per germline, CDR1 DFQATT and CDR2 SNEGSKA (reference sequence). Trimming removed 8 bases from V and 7 bases from J; junction bases left unmatched: 9. The CDR3 region is CSPLQGAGEQYF. In nucleotides, the CDR3 is TGCAGTCCCTTACAGGGGGCGGGGGAGCAGTACTTC.

This clonotype has just a few counts. This chain joins TRBV20-1 and TRBJ2-5; no clear D. This CDR3 spans 16 amino acids. Germline-derived CDR1 and CDR2 are DFQATT and SNEGSKA (reference sequence). Trimming stripped 1 base from V and 0 bases from J, with 15 bases between. CDR3 sequence reads: CSARGLTALYQETQYF. As DNA, the CDR3 is TGCAGTGCTAGAGGACTCACAGCCTTATACCAAGAGACCCAGTACTTC.

Ten or more counts support this clonotype. The chain combines TRBV3-1 with TRBJ2-1, with 14 bases lining up with TRBD2. CDR1 is LGHDT and CDR2 is YNNKEL in the germline V gene (reference sequence). V was clipped by 0 bases and J by 4 bases; unmatched bases: 5. The length of the CDR3 is 18 residues. CDR3 protein: CASSQDGTSGSWYNEQFF. The CDR3 DNA reads as TGTGCCAGCAGCCAAGATGGGACTAGCGGGAGCTGGTACAATGAGCAGTTCTTC.

The gene calls are TRBV5-6 and TRBJ1-6; no clear D gene. CDR1 SGHDT and CDR2 YYEEEE come from the germline V gene. Deletions cut 0 bases from V and 6 bases from J, with 7 bases between. CDR3 length equals 14 residues. CDR3 residues: CASSLANSNSPLHF. In DNA, the CDR3 is TGTGCCAGCAGCTTGGCGAACAGTAATTCACCCCTCCACTTT.

This clonotype was counted between two and nine times. The rearrangement links TRBV29-1 to TRBJ2-5, with D possibly TRBD2 on 6 matching bases. The CDR3 contains 16 residues. The V gene's germline CDR1 is SQVTM and CDR2 ANQGSEA. Trimming cost V 4 bases and J 5 bases, with 23 bases left between them. CDR3 bases: TGCAGCGTTGCCCGAGTGGGGGGACTGAGCCGGGAGACCCAGTACTTC. Translating gives CSVARVGGLSRETQYF.

J is TRBJ1-2 and V is TRBV7-8; possible D gene TRBD1, 5 bases. This CDR3 is built from 13 residues. Trimming shortened V by 5 bases and J by 5 bases, and 12 bases separated the two germline ends. Germline loops: CDR1 SGHVS, CDR2 FQNEAQ. As DNA, the CDR3 is TGTGCCAGCAGCCAGGGACGGCAATATGGCTACACCTTC. Amino acids: CASSQGRQYGYTF.

This rearrangement joins TRBV24-1 to TRBJ1-1; 7 nucleotides line up with TRBD1. The CDR3 totals 12 residues. Germline CDR1 KGHDR, CDR2 SFDVKD. Losses at the gene ends were 7 bases for V and 4 bases for J; bases not matched to a gene: 2. The CDR3 here is CATRGQSTEAFF. In DNA form, the CDR3 reads TGTGCCACCAGGGGACAGTCCACTGAAGCTTTCTTT.

This clonotype was seen more than once but under ten times. The chain has TRBV12-3 or TRBV12-4 and TRBJ2-3; a possible D gene is TRBD1 (6 bases). V was cut by 4 bases and J by 4 bases, with 12 bases left in between. This CDR3 has 14 residues. The CDR3 loop reads CASSWAGVPDTQYF. The DNA of the CDR3 is TGTGCCAGCAGTTGGGCAGGGGTACCAGATACGCAGTATTTT.

The V call is TRBV28, the J call TRBJ2-3, with D uncertain. V gave up 4 bases and J gave up 2 bases, with 16 bases separating them. Looked up from germline, CDR1 is MDHEN and CDR2 is SYDVKM. The CDR3 covers 16 residues. The CDR3 region has the DNA TGTGCCAGCAGTTCTCCTGGACGGACCTCCACAGATACGCAGTATTTT. Encoded protein: CASSSPGRTSTDTQYF.